This T cell receptor beta chain stems from a study of lymphopenia after photon versus proton radiotherapy. The CDR3 is 16 residues long. Germline V gene data show CDR1 as SGDLS and CDR2 as YYNGEE. The V and J ends lost 2 bases and 2 bases, in that order; junction bases with no gene match: 6. Of note for this clone: What it recognizes is unknown.

TCRdb keeps only in-frame clones here, not all; method: immunoSEQ multiplex PCR. The sample has around 150,000 clones; 75% to 90% are singletons. Study-level points and caveats: Proton therapy kept repertoires fairly stable, unlike photons, which gained effector/memory cells. Larger post-nadir TCR diversity loss correlated inversely with survival in deceased patients.

The chain joins TRBV9 to TRBJ2-3; 9 positions match TRBD2. The source is a man aged 50 to 60 with gastric cancer. This sample comprised peripheral blood, obtained from a patient treated with photon-based radiotherapy. The CDR3 region is CASSVGGLAHTDTQYF. The CDR3 bases are TGTGCCAGCAGCGTTGGTGGACTAGCGCACACAGATACGCAGTATTTT.